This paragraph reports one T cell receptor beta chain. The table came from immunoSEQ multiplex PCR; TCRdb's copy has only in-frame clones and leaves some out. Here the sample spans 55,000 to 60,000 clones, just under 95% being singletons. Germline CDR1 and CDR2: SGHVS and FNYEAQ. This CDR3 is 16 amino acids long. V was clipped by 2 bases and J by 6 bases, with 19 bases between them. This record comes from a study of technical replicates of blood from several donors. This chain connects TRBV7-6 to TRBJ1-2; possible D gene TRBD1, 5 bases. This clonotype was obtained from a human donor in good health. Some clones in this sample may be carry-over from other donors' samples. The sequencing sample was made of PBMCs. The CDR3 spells CASSLSNDRRDNGYTF. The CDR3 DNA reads TGTGCCAGCAGCTTATCCAATGACAGAAGGGATAATGGCTACACCTTC.